The 4 T cell receptor beta chains presented below share a single source sample, sequenced in a study of blood T cell repertoires in COVID-19. Profiled with immunoSEQ multiplex PCR; TCRdb holds only in-frame clones, not every one. The table includes over 150,000 clones, approximately 81% detected once. Source material: peripheral blood. The receptor set was obtained from a woman aged 55 to 70 with COVID-19, enrolled during active disease.

This chain links TRBV10-3 with TRBJ2-1; 8 nucleotides agree with TRBD1. The V gene's germline CDR1 is ENHRY and CDR2 SYGVKD. The CDR3 length is 14 residues. V lost 4 bases to trimming and J lost 9 bases; unmatched junction nucleotides: 8. The CDR3 is CAISGRTGLREQFF. Here the CDR3 DNA reads TGTGCCATCAGTGGCAGGACAGGGTTGCGTGAGCAGTTCTTC.

V usage is TRBV6-5 and J usage is TRBJ2-1, with 8 bases lining up with TRBD1. In germline, CDR1 is MNHEY, CDR2 SVGAGI. J lost 8 bases, V lost 4 bases, and 10 bases had no gene match. The CDR3 totals 15 residues. CDR3 DNA sequence: TGTGCCAGCAGTTCCCGGACAGGGTCGGTCGATGAGCAGTTCTTC. Amino acid sequence: CASSSRTGSVDEQFF.

The chain employs TRBV7-8 and TRBJ2-1, with 7 bases aligning to TRBD2. V lost 5 bases and J lost 1; bases outside the gene matches: 5. Germline CDR1 reads SGHVS; CDR2 reads FQNEAQ. The CDR3 has 15 residues. DNA for the CDR3: TGTGCCAGCAGCCCTAGCGGTATTTCCTACAATGAGCAGTTCTTC. Translating gives CASSPSGISYNEQFF.

This clone was recorded only once. CDR3 DNA sequence: TGTGCCAGCAGCTCGGACAGACAAGAGACCCAGTACTTC. Translated, it gives CASSSDRQETQYF. The chain uses TRBV7-3 and TRBJ2-5; D may be TRBD1 (6 bases). The CDR3 is 13 residues long. Germline values: CDR1 SGHTA, CDR2 FQGTGA. V was cut by 4 bases and J by 2 bases, with 8 bases left in between.